The rows below give T cell receptor beta chains drawn from one sample of a study of T cells after yellow fever vaccination. Using its own MiXCR run on the 5' RACE reads, TCRdb lists one record per CDR3 protein. The sample lists about 550,000 distinct CDR3 sequences, 15% to 20% seen once, with around 15% in the top ten. Sequenced here: PBMCs, sampled 15 days after the yellow fever booster vaccination. The source is a man younger than 40 who received the YFV17D yellow fever vaccine. Both conserved end residues are part of each CDR3. Each record gives: D gene, V gene, clone size, J gene, CDR3 protein, CDR3 DNA. A D gene is named only where the DNA matches it firmly. Part of the rows lack a size; the others show once, few, many or a class for expanded clones.

d_call: NA
v_call: TRBV15
clone_size: NA
j_call: TRBJ2-1
cdr3_aa: CATSPGLYNEQFF
cdr3_nt: TGTGCCACCTCGCCGGGATTATACAATGAGCAGTTCTTC

d_call: TRBD1
v_call: TRBV20-1
clone_size: NA
j_call: TRBJ2-7
cdr3_aa: CSAGQGPYSYEQYF
cdr3_nt: TGCAGTGCTGGACAGGGTCCTTATTCCTACGAGCAGTACTTC

d_call: TRBD1
v_call: TRBV5-1
clone_size: few
j_call: TRBJ2-3
cdr3_aa: CASSRTGGATDTQYF
cdr3_nt: TGCGCCAGCAGCCGAACAGGGGGCGCGACAGATACGCAGTATTTT

d_call: NA
v_call: TRBV29-1
clone_size: NA
j_call: TRBJ2-1
cdr3_aa: CSGRASWDEQFF
cdr3_nt: TGCAGCGGACGGGCCTCCTGGGATGAGCAGTTCTTC

d_call: NA
v_call: TRBV5-1
clone_size: few
j_call: TRBJ2-1
cdr3_aa: CASRYSYNEQFF
cdr3_nt: TGCGCCAGCAGGTACTCCTACAATGAGCAGTTCTTC

d_call: NA
v_call: TRBV29-1
clone_size: few
j_call: TRBJ2-5
cdr3_aa: CSATYGHGGRTQYF
cdr3_nt: TGCAGCGCTACTTACGGACACGGAGGGAGGACCCAGTACTTC

d_call: TRBD2
v_call: TRBV6-1
clone_size: few
j_call: TRBJ2-3
cdr3_aa: CASRRSGLAGADTQYF
cdr3_nt: TGTGCCAGCAGAAGATCGGGACTAGCGGGAGCAGATACGCAGTATTTT

d_call: NA
v_call: TRBV6-6
clone_size: few
j_call: TRBJ2-1
cdr3_aa: CATNREIYNEQFF
cdr3_nt: TGTGCCACAAACCGGGAAATATACAATGAGCAGTTCTTC

d_call: NA
v_call: TRBV5-6
clone_size: NA
j_call: TRBJ2-5
cdr3_aa: CASSFSGSHKLETQYF
cdr3_nt: TGTGCCAGCAGCTTTTCGGGGTCACATAAATTAGAGACCCAGTACTTC

d_call: TRBD1
v_call: TRBV6-1
clone_size: NA
j_call: TRBJ2-3
cdr3_aa: CASKPGTGWTDTQYF
cdr3_nt: TGTGCCAGCAAACCCGGGACAGGTTGGACAGATACGCAGTATTTT

d_call: NA
v_call: TRBV20-1
clone_size: few
j_call: TRBJ2-1
cdr3_aa: CSADPPVAISGRSYNEQFF
cdr3_nt: TGCAGTGCGGACCCCCCCGTTGCGATAAGCGGTCGCTCCTACAATGAGCAGTTCTTC

d_call: NA
v_call: TRBV10-3
clone_size: few
j_call: TRBJ2-3
cdr3_aa: CAISEGGGADTQYF
cdr3_nt: TGTGCCATCAGTGAAGGGGGTGGTGCAGATACGCAGTATTTT

d_call: TRBD2
v_call: TRBV5-1
clone_size: few
j_call: TRBJ2-3
cdr3_aa: CASSLGLAKTDTQYF
cdr3_nt: TGCGCCAGCAGCTTGGGACTAGCGAAGACAGATACGCAGTATTTT

d_call: NA
v_call: TRBV3-1
clone_size: few
j_call: TRBJ2-5
cdr3_aa: CASSQGGLTETQYF
cdr3_nt: TGTGCCAGCAGCCAAGGTGGGCTTACAGAGACCCAGTACTTC

d_call: NA
v_call: TRBV20-1
clone_size: NA
j_call: TRBJ2-7
cdr3_aa: CSARGGQASSYEQYF
cdr3_nt: TGCAGTGCTAGGGGGGGACAAGCGAGCTCCTACGAGCAGTACTTC

d_call: NA
v_call: TRBV4-3
clone_size: NA
j_call: TRBJ2-2
cdr3_aa: CASSQGGGTRNTGELFF
cdr3_nt: TGCGCCAGCAGCCAAGGGGGAGGGACACGAAACACCGGGGAGCTGTTTTTT

d_call: NA
v_call: TRBV6-2/TRBV6-3
clone_size: NA
j_call: TRBJ2-7
cdr3_aa: CASSKGHTYEQYF
cdr3_nt: TGTGCCAGCAGTAAGGGACATACCTACGAGCAGTACTTC

d_call: NA
v_call: TRBV5-5
clone_size: NA
j_call: TRBJ2-3
cdr3_aa: CASSLAWVGFTDTQYF
cdr3_nt: TGTGCCAGCAGCTTGGCTTGGGTCGGATTCACAGATACGCAGTATTTT

d_call: NA
v_call: TRBV12-3/TRBV12-4
clone_size: NA
j_call: TRBJ2-1
cdr3_aa: CASSLYESSYNEQFF
cdr3_nt: TGTGCCAGCAGTTTATACGAGAGCTCCTACAATGAGCAGTTCTTC

d_call: NA
v_call: TRBV28
clone_size: NA
j_call: TRBJ2-2
cdr3_aa: CASSPDLPGELFF
cdr3_nt: TGTGCCAGCAGTCCCGACTTGCCCGGGGAGCTGTTTTTT

d_call: NA
v_call: TRBV5-1
clone_size: NA
j_call: TRBJ2-1
cdr3_aa: CASRLITSSYNEQFF
cdr3_nt: TGCGCCAGCAGGTTGATCACCAGCTCCTACAATGAGCAGTTCTTC

d_call: TRBD1
v_call: TRBV5-6
clone_size: NA
j_call: TRBJ1-1
cdr3_aa: CASSLWGGTGGTEAFF
cdr3_nt: TGTGCCAGCAGCTTGTGGGGGGGAACAGGGGGCACTGAAGCTTTCTTT

d_call: NA
v_call: TRBV29-1
clone_size: NA
j_call: TRBJ1-2
cdr3_aa: CSVDRGYTF
cdr3_nt: TGCAGCGTTGACCGCGGCTACACCTTC

d_call: NA
v_call: TRBV20-1
clone_size: NA
j_call: TRBJ2-2
cdr3_aa: CSASRDRGGELFF
cdr3_nt: TGCAGTGCTAGCCGGGACCGTGGCGGGGAGCTGTTTTTT

d_call: NA
v_call: TRBV7-9
clone_size: many
j_call: TRBJ2-7
cdr3_aa: CASSLVNEQYF
cdr3_nt: TGTGCCAGCAGCTTAGTAAACGAGCAGTACTTC

d_call: NA
v_call: TRBV29-1
clone_size: NA
j_call: TRBJ2-4
cdr3_aa: CSARASTKNIQYF
cdr3_nt: TGCAGCGCCCGGGCATCTACCAAAAACATTCAGTACTTC

d_call: NA
v_call: TRBV5-5
clone_size: few
j_call: TRBJ2-3
cdr3_aa: CASSVIQGSTDTQYF
cdr3_nt: TGTGCCAGCAGCGTTATACAGGGTAGCACAGATACGCAGTATTTT

d_call: NA
v_call: TRBV6-2/TRBV6-3
clone_size: NA
j_call: TRBJ1-5
cdr3_aa: CASSYRAGQPQHF
cdr3_nt: TGTGCCAGCAGTTATAGGGCGGGTCAGCCCCAGCATTTT

d_call: TRBD1
v_call: TRBV7-2
clone_size: few
j_call: TRBJ1-6
cdr3_aa: CASSLVGTAYNSPLHF
cdr3_nt: TGTGCCAGCAGCTTAGTGGGGACAGCATATAATTCACCCCTCCACTTT

d_call: NA
v_call: TRBV5-1
clone_size: few
j_call: TRBJ2-2
cdr3_aa: CASSGGAHTGELFF
cdr3_nt: TGCGCCAGCAGTGGCGGGGCTCACACCGGGGAGCTGTTTTTT

d_call: NA
v_call: TRBV5-1
clone_size: NA
j_call: TRBJ2-1
cdr3_aa: CASSLPGVSNEQFF
cdr3_nt: TGCGCCAGCAGCTTACCAGGGGTGAGCAATGAGCAGTTCTTC

d_call: NA
v_call: TRBV7-9
clone_size: few
j_call: TRBJ2-7
cdr3_aa: CASSLVGLGSHYEQYF
cdr3_nt: TGTGCCAGCAGCTTAGTTGGGCTTGGTAGCCACTACGAGCAGTACTTC

d_call: NA
v_call: TRBV20-1
clone_size: few
j_call: TRBJ2-1
cdr3_aa: CSARDSEYNEQFF
cdr3_nt: TGCAGTGCTAGAGACAGCGAATACAATGAGCAGTTCTTC

d_call: NA
v_call: TRBV6-2/TRBV6-3
clone_size: NA
j_call: TRBJ2-5
cdr3_aa: CASSWGVFETQYF
cdr3_nt: TGTGCCAGCAGTTGGGGCGTTTTCGAGACCCAGTACTTC

d_call: NA
v_call: TRBV5-6
clone_size: few
j_call: TRBJ1-4
cdr3_aa: CASSFSVDEKLFF
cdr3_nt: TGTGCCAGCAGCTTCTCAGTTGATGAAAAACTGTTTTTT

d_call: TRBD1
v_call: TRBV6-2/TRBV6-3
clone_size: NA
j_call: TRBJ1-5
cdr3_aa: CASSPTGANQPQHF
cdr3_nt: TGTGCCAGCAGTCCGACAGGGGCCAATCAGCCCCAGCATTTT

d_call: TRBD1
v_call: TRBV5-8
clone_size: NA
j_call: TRBJ1-1
cdr3_aa: CASSAGGAGTEAFF
cdr3_nt: TGTGCCAGCAGCGCAGGGGGCGCCGGCACTGAAGCTTTCTTT

d_call: TRBD1
v_call: TRBV20-1
clone_size: NA
j_call: TRBJ2-1
cdr3_aa: CSARESGTGSSYNEQFF
cdr3_nt: TGCAGTGCTAGAGAGTCCGGGACAGGGAGCTCCTACAATGAGCAGTTCTTC

d_call: NA
v_call: TRBV20-1
clone_size: NA
j_call: TRBJ2-2
cdr3_aa: CSARVQGSGELFF
cdr3_nt: TGCAGTGCTAGAGTACAGGGTTCCGGGGAGCTGTTTTTT

d_call: NA
v_call: TRBV4-2
clone_size: NA
j_call: TRBJ2-7
cdr3_aa: CASSQEQGPYEQYF
cdr3_nt: TGTGCCAGCAGCCAAGAACAGGGACCCTACGAGCAGTACTTC

d_call: TRBD1
v_call: TRBV20-1
clone_size: few
j_call: TRBJ2-2
cdr3_aa: CSARGADRGNTGELFF
cdr3_nt: TGCAGTGCTAGAGGGGCGGACAGGGGGAACACCGGGGAGCTGTTTTTT

d_call: NA
v_call: TRBV5-1
clone_size: NA
j_call: TRBJ2-3
cdr3_aa: CASRAGSFTDTQYF
cdr3_nt: TGCGCCAGCAGGGCGGGATCCTTCACAGATACGCAGTATTTT

d_call: TRBD2
v_call: TRBV28
clone_size: NA
j_call: TRBJ2-7
cdr3_aa: CASSLLAGVSSYEQYF
cdr3_nt: TGTGCCAGCAGTTTACTAGCGGGGGTCAGCTCCTACGAGCAGTACTTC

d_call: NA
v_call: TRBV12-5
clone_size: NA
j_call: TRBJ2-7
cdr3_aa: CASGSGASYEQYF
cdr3_nt: TGTGCTAGTGGTTCCGGGGCTTCCTACGAGCAGTACTTC

d_call: NA
v_call: TRBV20-1
clone_size: NA
j_call: TRBJ2-1
cdr3_aa: CSASGLEGPYNEQFF
cdr3_nt: TGCAGTGCTTCCGGACTGGAAGGACCCTACAATGAGCAGTTCTTC

d_call: TRBD1
v_call: TRBV7-2
clone_size: few
j_call: TRBJ2-1
cdr3_aa: CASSPNRDRGHNEQFF
cdr3_nt: TGTGCCAGCAGCCCGAACCGGGACAGGGGGCACAATGAGCAGTTCTTC

d_call: TRBD2
v_call: TRBV4-2
clone_size: few
j_call: TRBJ2-1
cdr3_aa: CASSRGLAGVREQFF
cdr3_nt: TGTGCCAGCAGCCGAGGACTAGCGGGAGTAAGGGAGCAGTTCTTC

d_call: TRBD2
v_call: TRBV7-2
clone_size: NA
j_call: TRBJ2-3
cdr3_aa: CASRDGLAGPDTQYF
cdr3_nt: TGTGCCAGCAGGGACGGACTAGCGGGACCCGATACGCAGTATTTT

d_call: TRBD2
v_call: TRBV19
clone_size: NA
j_call: TRBJ2-2
cdr3_aa: CASTISGSGAGELFF
cdr3_nt: TGTGCCAGTACCATTAGCGGGAGTGGTGCCGGGGAGCTGTTTTTT